These T cell receptor beta chains were read from a single sample in a study of T cell responses to AZD1222 COVID-19 vaccine. Only in-frame clones appear in the TCRdb table, and some are missing; sequencing was by immunoSEQ multiplex PCR. This sample has approximately 69,000 clones; over 65% occur once, and the top ten carry about 23%. The sequenced sample was peripheral blood, obtained 28 days after the second AZD1222 dose. The source of these receptors is an adult who received the AZD1222 COVID-19 vaccine. CDR3s include the opening cysteine and the closing phenylalanine or tryptophan. The D gene is left open where the match is weak. Expanded clones are given a class, and other clones once, few, many or no size at all.

TRBV5-1	-	16	once	TRBJ2-1	TGCGCCAGCAGCTTGGCCGTAGGACTCAATTACAATGAGCAGTTCTTC	CASSLAVGLNYNEQFF
TRBV4-1	-	11	-	TRBJ2-1	TGCGCCAGCACCGTGGGGGATGAGCAGTTCTTC	CASTVGDEQFF
TRBV27	-	14	few	TRBJ2-7	TGTGCCAGCAGTTCCTCGCCAGGTTTCCACGAGCAGTACTTC	CASSSSPGFHEQYF
TRBV5-8	-	18	few	TRBJ1-6	TGTGCCAGCAGCTTGACTTACCGGATCAACTCCTATAATTCACCCCTCCACTTT	CASSLTYRINSYNSPLHF
TRBV30	-	14	-	TRBJ2-7	TGTGCCTGGAGTGTACGGGGGATCCCCTACGAGCAGTACTTC	CAWSVRGIPYEQYF
TRBV6-5	-	11	-	TRBJ1-2	TGTGCCAGCAGTTACGGCTATGGCTACACCTTC	CASSYGYGYTF
TRBV12-3/TRBV12-4	-	12	few	TRBJ1-6	TGTGCCAGCAGTTTTAGTAATTCACCCCTCCACTTT	CASSFSNSPLHF
TRBV2	TRBD2	16	-	TRBJ2-3	TGTGCCAGCAGTGAGGGAGCGGGGCTCACGACAGATACGCAGTATTTT	CASSEGAGLTTDTQYF
TRBV7-8	-	15	-	TRBJ1-5	TGTGCCAGCAGCTTAGGGGGAGGGTGGGGCCAGCCCCAGCATTTT	CASSLGGGWGQPQHF
TRBV6-6	-	13	-	TRBJ2-1	TGTGCCAGCCGGGACACCTCCTACAATGAGCAGTTCTTC	CASRDTSYNEQFF
TRBV27	-	13	-	TRBJ2-3	TGTGCCAGCAGTCCCGGTGGCACAGATACGCAGTATTTT	CASSPGGTDTQYF
TRBV5-1	TRBD1	16	-	TRBJ2-2	TGCGCCAGCAGCTTGGGACAGGGGGGTCACACCGGGGAGCTGTTTTTT	CASSLGQGGHTGELFF
TRBV6-5	-	15	once	TRBJ1-2	TGTGCCAGCAGTTACTCAACAGGCTCGGGATATGGCTACACCTTC	CASSYSTGSGYGYTF
TRBV19	TRBD1	15	-	TRBJ1-5	TGTGCCAGTATGGGACAGGTGTACGCCAATCAGCCCCAGCATTTT	CASMGQVYANQPQHF
TRBV10-3	-	16	-	TRBJ2-5	TGTGCCATCAGTGAAGTGGACAGCCCCCATGGGGAGACCCAGTACTTC	CAISEVDSPHGETQYF
TRBV7-8	-	14	once	TRBJ1-4	TGTGCCAGCAGCCAGGGGATGGCTAATGAAAAACTGTTTTTT	CASSQGMANEKLFF
TRBV7-2	-	13	-	TRBJ1-1	TGTGCCAGCAGTAAAGCAGTGAACACTGAAGCTTTCTTT	CASSKAVNTEAFF
TRBV29-1	-	13	few	TRBJ1-5	TGCAGCGTTTCCGACGGCCTGAATCAGCCCCAGCATTTT	CSVSDGLNQPQHF
TRBV2	-	16	-	TRBJ1-5	TGTGCCAGCAGTGAAGTCCGCACCTATAGCAATCAGCCCCAGCATTTT	CASSEVRTYSNQPQHF
TRBV6-1	-	14	-	TRBJ1-1	TGTGCCAGCAGGATCCCAGGGGAAAACACTGAAGCTTTCTTT	CASRIPGENTEAFF
TRBV28	-	15	-	TRBJ2-7	TGTGCCAGCAGTTTATCGGCCCTAGGGGGATACGAGCAGTACTTC	CASSLSALGGYEQYF
TRBV20-1	TRBD1	11	-	TRBJ2-5	TGCAGTGCTAGAATCGACAGGGTCCAGTACTTC	CSARIDRVQYF
TRBV19	-	15	-	TRBJ2-1	TGTGCCAGTAGACCCCCCCCGGGTAACTTCGATGAGCAGTTCTTC	CASRPPPGNFDEQFF
TRBV6-1	-	13	-	TRBJ2-1	TGTGCCAGCAGTGAACTAGAGTTCAATGAGCAGTTCTTC	CASSELEFNEQFF
TRBV3-1/TRBV3-2	TRBD1	13	-	TRBJ2-2	TGTGCCAGCAGCGACAGGGGCACCGGGGAGCTGTTTTTT	CASSDRGTGELFF
TRBV2	-	13	once	TRBJ1-1	TGTGCCAGCAGTGAATGGGGGAACACTGAAGCTTTCTTT	CASSEWGNTEAFF
TRBV19	-	15	-	TRBJ1-1	TGTGCCAGTAGTATAGATCAGGTCTTCAACACTGAAGCTTTCTTT	CASSIDQVFNTEAFF
TRBV30	-	12	-	TRBJ1-2	TGTGCCTGGAGTGACTACCGGGGGGGCTACACCTTC	CAWSDYRGGYTF
TRBV6-5	-	13	once	TRBJ2-5	TGTGCCAGCAGTTATGGCTCTGAGCGGAACCAGTACTTC	CASSYGSERNQYF
TRBV6-2/TRBV6-3	TRBD2	16	once	TRBJ2-1	TGTGCCAGCAGTTACTCTCGGACTAGCGGATACAATGAGCAGTTCTTC	CASSYSRTSGYNEQFF
TRBV29-1	-	12	-	TRBJ2-1	TGCAGCGGGGTACCGAATTACAATGAGCAGTTCTTC	CSGVPNYNEQFF
TRBV27	-	13	-	TRBJ1-2	TGTGCCAGCAGTTTGGGTCAGGACTATGGCTACACCTTC	CASSLGQDYGYTF
TRBV5-5	-	12	-	TRBJ1-5	TGTGCCAGCAGCCGCTTCGATCAGCCCCAGCATTTT	CASSRFDQPQHF
TRBV19	-	11	few	TRBJ2-7	TGTGCCAGTAGTATGAACTACGAGCAGTACTTC	CASSMNYEQYF
TRBV15	TRBD1	17	-	TRBJ1-5	TGTGCCACCAGCAGAGATATAATAACAGGGGGTGATCAGCCCCAGCATTTT	CATSRDIITGGDQPQHF
TRBV4-1	TRBD2	16	-	TRBJ2-1	TGCGCCAGCAGCCACCAACTAGCGGGAGGGTACAATGAGCAGTTCTTC	CASSHQLAGGYNEQFF